These 19 T cell receptor beta chains share one sample of origin, sequenced in a study of tumor-infiltrating lymphocytes in oesophageal squamous cell carcinoma. TCRdb passed the PCR reads through MiXCR, listing each CDR3 protein once. Seen here are 10,000 to 15,000 distinct CDR3 sequences, approximately 54% observed once, and the top ten hold approximately 24%. The sequenced sample was esophageal tumor tissue. The source of these receptors is a male donor with esophageal squamous cell carcinoma.

This clonotype is labeled medium-sized. The rearrangement joins TRBV12-3 or TRBV12-4 to TRBJ2-3; D might be TRBD2 (5 bases). There are 13 residues in the CDR3. The germline V and J ends were trimmed by 6 bases and 8 bases, with 15 bases remaining between them. CDR3 DNA sequence: TGTGCCAGCAGCCTTCAAGCGGCCCCTACGCAGTATTTT. Amino acid sequence: CASSLQAAPTQYF.

The chain joins TRBV9 to TRBJ2-2, with 8 positions matching TRBD2. This CDR3 is 14 amino acids long. Germline V gene lookup returns CDR1 SGDLS and CDR2 YYNGEE. The V and J ends lost 2 bases and 6 bases, in that order; junction bases with no gene match: 3. The CDR3 region is CASSVPAGAGELFF. Here the CDR3 DNA reads TGTGCCAGCAGCGTCCCAGCGGGAGCCGGGGAGCTGTTTTTT.

This chain links TRBV25-1 with TRBJ2-3, with D possibly matching TRBD2 (6 bases). The V end was cut by 0 bases, the J end by 4 bases, with 14 bases between. This CDR3 is 16 amino acids long. In germline, CDR1 is MGHDK, CDR2 SYGVNS. This CDR3 reads CASSEYRLGSADTQYF. DNA for the CDR3: TGTGCCAGCAGTGAATACCGACTAGGGAGCGCAGATACGCAGTATTTT.

With regard to this clonotype: Because it lacks the conserved phenylalanine or tryptophan at the end, this CDR3 is likely a read error. It is unclear where the CDR3 begins or ends on the DNA, so no DNA is shown, and the CDR3 is as TCRdb lists it. The rearrangement joins TRBV7-6 to TRBJ2-6; the D call TRBD1 from the table was never checked on the DNA. Germline lookup yields CDR1 SGHVS and CDR2 FNYEAQ. A total of 15 residues make up the CDR3, ends included. The CDR3 loop is CASSWGQGYEQYFGN.

The chain carries TRBV2 and TRBJ2-5; D gene uncertain. CDR1 is SNHLY and CDR2 is FYNNEI in the germline V gene. V was shortened by 4 bases and J by 3 bases, with 6 bases between the two germline ends. The CDR3 has 12 residues. The CDR3 DNA is TGTGCCAGCAGTGGGGAAAAAGAGACCCAGTACTTC. Its translation is CASSGEKETQYF.

The chain links TRBV7-6 to TRBJ2-1; D is unclear. V was trimmed by 5 bases and J by 11 bases, leaving 16 bases between them. The CDR3 loop spans 13 amino acids. CDR1 is SGHVS, CDR2 FNYEAQ, per germline. This CDR3 reads CASSPPIAQQQFF. CDR3 nucleotides: TGTGCCAGCAGCCCCCCTATTGCACAACAGCAGTTCTTC. Using reference TRBV7-6 and TRBJ2-1 for the parts outside the CDR3, the full variable domain is GAGVSQSPRYKVTKRGQDVALRCDPISGHVSLYWYRQALGQGPEFLTYFNYEAQQDKSGLPNDRFSAERPEGSISTLTIQRTEQRDSAMYRCASSPPIAQQQFFGPGTRLTVL.

This clonotype was observed a few times. A much larger clone lies a single base off, so this may be a read error. The chain employs TRBV11-3 and TRBJ2-1, with D possibly TRBD2 on 6 matching bases. Trimming removed 4 bases at V and 10 bases at J, with 17 bases between. Germline CDR1 is SGHNT and CDR2 is YENEEA. The CDR3 is made up of 14 amino acids. The CDR3 sequence is CASSSGTRAYEQFF. The DNA for the CDR3 is TGTGCCAGCAGCTCCGGGACTCGAGCCTACGAGCAGTTCTTC.

The chain combines TRBV7-2 with TRBJ2-5, with a tentative D call TRBD2 (5 bases). The CDR3 is 14 residues long. Trimming took 0 bases from V and 4 from J, leaving 9 bases between them. Germline V lookup: CDR1 SGHTA, CDR2 FQGNSA. The CDR3 bases are TGTGCCAGCAGCTTAGCGGCGGGTCGAGAGACCCAGTACTTC. Its translation: CASSLAAGRETQYF.

This clonotype was counted at least ten times. This chain connects TRBV28 to TRBJ2-1, with 14 bases lining up with TRBD2. The CDR3 has 19 amino acids. Germline V CDR1 and CDR2: MDHEN, SYDVKM. Trimming at V came to 6 bases and at J to 4 bases, leaving 14 bases not matched to a gene. DNA for the CDR3: TGTGCCAGCAGGGTACCGGGACTAGCGGGAGTTGGCGCATACAATGAGCAGTTCTTC. It encodes CASRVPGLAGVGAYNEQFF. The whole variable domain, remainder taken from reference TRBV28 and TRBJ2-1, is DVKVTQSSRYLVKRTGEKVFLECVQDMDHENMFWYRQDPGLGLRLIYFSYDVKMKEKGDIPEGYSVSREKKERFSLILESASTNQTSMYLCASRVPGLAGVGAYNEQFFGPGTRLTVL.

This clonotype was seen more than once but under ten times. The chain combines TRBV7-8 with TRBJ2-1; D gene ambiguous. The closer fit of TRBJ2-5 to the DNA end suggests the J call may be wrong. This CDR3 has 13 residues. CDR1 SGHVS and CDR2 FQNEAQ come from the germline V gene. The CDR3 region has the DNA TGTGCCAGCAGCTTAGCTGCCCAAGAGACCCAGTACTTC. Translated: CASSLAAQETQYF.

This clonotype is medium-sized in the sample. The chain combines TRBV27 with TRBJ2-1; the D gene is possibly TRBD1 (6 bases). The CDR3 consists of 15 residues. Germline V CDR1 and CDR2: MNHEY, SMNVEV (reference sequence). Between the trimmed V and J ends, which lost 6 bases and 4 bases, there was a span of 16 bases. Here the CDR3 reads CASRSGTKGYNEQFF. The CDR3 DNA reads TGTGCCAGCAGATCCGGGACAAAAGGGTACAATGAGCAGTTCTTC.

Here the CDR3 DNA reads TGTGCCAGCAGCGCGGGACTAACTAGCACAGATACGCAGTATTTT. It yields the protein CASSAGLTSTDTQYF. The rearrangement links TRBV7-6 to TRBJ2-3; 7 bases align to TRBD2. The CDR3 is 15 amino acids. Trimming cost V 5 bases and J 0 bases; bases outside gene matches: 5. Germline loops: CDR1 SGHVS, CDR2 FNYEAQ.

This chain connects TRBV18 to TRBJ1-1, with 10 bases that match TRBD1. V shed 3 bases, J shed 11 bases, and the junction held 9 bases outside the gene matches. There are 14 residues in the CDR3. CDR1 KGHSH and CDR2 LQKENI come from the germline V gene. The DNA for the CDR3 is TGTGCCAGCTCACCGGAGGGACAGGGGTCGTCGGCTTTCTTT. Translated: CASSPEGQGSSAFF.

The J gene is TRBJ2-1, the V gene TRBV5-5; possibly TRBD2 for D (5 bases). The CDR3 runs 15 residues. The V and J ends lost 2 bases and 10 bases respectively, with 19 bases between them. CDR1 is SGHKS, CDR2 YYEKEE, per germline (reference sequence). In nucleotides, the CDR3 is TGTGCCAGCAGCTTTGGCGGGCCCCTTTCCTACGAGCAGTTCTTC. Its translation is CASSFGGPLSYEQFF.

V and J are TRBV7-6 and TRBJ1-1; D unclear. This CDR3 is 14 amino acids long. Trimming removed 1 base from V and 8 bases from J, with 14 bases in between. Per the germline V gene, CDR1 is SGHVS and CDR2 is FNYEAQ. CDR3 sequence (DNA): TGTGCCAGCAGCTTAGGCCAGAATACTAGGGAAGCTTTCTTT. It encodes CASSLGQNTREAFF.

This clonotype was seen just once. The final CDR3 position lacks the conserved phenylalanine or tryptophan, pointing to a likely read error. The DNA is omitted, as the CDR3 cannot be located on it reliably, and the CDR3 follows TCRdb's listing. V and J are TRBV27 and TRBJ2-6; the table's D call TRBD2 went unverified against the DNA. The CDR3 extends over 16 residues, inclusive of both ends. CDR1 and CDR2 (germline): MNHEY, SMNVEV (reference sequence). The CDR3 loop is CASSLLVREAREFFGA.

This chain links TRBV12-3 or TRBV12-4 with TRBJ2-1, with 7 bases matching TRBD2. The J call may be incorrect, as the DNA end agrees better with TRBJ2-5. The CDR3 runs 13 residues. The DNA for the CDR3 is TGTGCCAGCAGTTTAGGCAGCCGGGGGGACCAGTACTTC. It encodes CASSLGSRGDQYF.

V and J are TRBV7-8 and TRBJ2-3, with D maybe TRBD1 (5 bases). The J call is uncertain, as TRBJ2-7 better fits the DNA end. Germline V gene data show CDR1 as SGHVS and CDR2 as FQNEAQ. The CDR3 consists of 15 residues. CDR3 amino acids: CASSLYAQGNYEQYF. In nucleotides, the CDR3 is TGTGCCAGCAGCTTGTATGCCCAGGGTAACTACGAGCAGTACTTC.

This clonotype is deemed medium-sized. This chain uses TRBV27 with TRBJ2-3; TRBD1 is a possible D gene (5 bases). The ends were cut back, 6 bases at V and 2 bases at J, with 12 bases in the middle. The CDR3 totals 14 residues. In germline, CDR1 is MNHEY, CDR2 SMNVEV (reference sequence). CDR3 loop: CASRRDSNTDTQYF. The CDR3 coding sequence is TGTGCCAGCAGAAGAGACAGTAACACAGATACGCAGTATTTT.